Listed below are T cell receptor beta chains from one sample, sequenced in a study of early T cells in non-severe SARS-CoV-2 infection. TCRdb ran MiXCR on the 5' RACE reads and lists one entry per CDR3 protein. The table has under 100,000 distinct CDR3 sequences, roughly 13% seen once. Material: whole blood. The receptors derive from an adult who was a healthcare worker with PCR-confirmed SARS-CoV-2 infection or an uninfected control (not recorded which). Each CDR3 is given without its conserved first and last residue.

v_gene: TRBV20-1; j_gene: TRBJ1-1; CDR3aa: SARDPRAF
v_gene: TRBV6-5; j_gene: TRBJ2-1; CDR3aa: ASSRLAGPYNEQF
v_gene: TRBV12-3/TRBV12-4; j_gene: TRBJ1-6; CDR3aa: ASSQGAGYNSPLH
v_gene: TRBV11-2; j_gene: TRBJ1-6; CDR3aa: ASSLHRTENYNSPLH
v_gene: TRBV3-1; j_gene: TRBJ1-1; CDR3aa: ASSFRQGPEVF
v_gene: TRBV5-6; j_gene: TRBJ2-4; CDR3aa: ASSLLGVGQGDIQY
v_gene: TRBV6-1; j_gene: TRBJ2-7; CDR3aa: ASCWKGSGGPYEQY
v_gene: TRBV29-1; j_gene: TRBJ1-2; CDR3aa: STWAGGADNYGYT
v_gene: TRBV7-6; j_gene: TRBJ2-1; CDR3aa: ASSSQYNEQF
v_gene: TRBV30; j_gene: TRBJ1-5; CDR3aa: AWGLKGNQPQH
v_gene: TRBV29-1; j_gene: TRBJ2-1; CDR3aa: SVETGLASGEQF
v_gene: TRBV12-3/TRBV12-4; j_gene: TRBJ2-7; CDR3aa: ASSWTAYEQY
v_gene: TRBV2; j_gene: TRBJ1-6; CDR3aa: ASSSDLHNSPLH
v_gene: TRBV7-3; j_gene: TRBJ2-1; CDR3aa: ASSIRGGNEQF